This TCR gamma chain was observed in a study of Vδ1+ human thymocytes. Sequences come from RNA converted to cDNA by reverse transcription. Pooled V-gene forward primers with one constant-region reverse primer generated the CDR3 amplicons by multiplex PCR. TCRdb redid the clone calls on the multiplex PCR reads with CATT. The sample has approximately 25,000 gamma-chain clones; around 18% are singletons. Turning to this clone: Antigen specificity is unknown. Within the sample, other DNA sequences also encode this same CDR3.

Whole-study results and caveats: Thymic TRG and TRD repertoires appeared highly polyclonal.

This CDR3 has 14 amino acids. V shed 3 bases, J shed 0 bases, and the junction held 5 bases outside the gene matches. Germline loops: CDR1 VENAVY, CDR2 YDSYNSRV. The V gene is TRGV8, the J gene TRGJ1 or TRGJ2. The sequenced sample consisted of Vdelta1+ gamma-delta thymocytes from the thymus. This sample's subset: FACS-sorted CD3+ TCRalphabeta- TCRVdelta1+ TCRVdelta2- thymocytes. The sequence was obtained from a boy under two years old who had congenital heart surgery. The CDR3 spells CATWDSLNYYKKLF. CDR3 in DNA: TGTGCCACCTGGGATTCCCTGAATTATTATAAGAAACTCTTT.